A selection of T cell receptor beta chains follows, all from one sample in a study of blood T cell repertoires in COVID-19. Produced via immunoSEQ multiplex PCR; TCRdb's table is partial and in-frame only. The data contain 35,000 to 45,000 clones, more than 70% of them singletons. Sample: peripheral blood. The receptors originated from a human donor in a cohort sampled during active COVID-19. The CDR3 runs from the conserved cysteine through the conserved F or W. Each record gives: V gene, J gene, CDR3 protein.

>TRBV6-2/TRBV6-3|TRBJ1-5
CASSYFSGYEHF
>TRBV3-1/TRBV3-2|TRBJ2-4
CASSLQRGFENIQYF
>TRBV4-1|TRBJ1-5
CASSQGEQGARQPQHF
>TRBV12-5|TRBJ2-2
CASGRGRTGELFF
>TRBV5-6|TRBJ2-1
CASSFGRGYNEQFF
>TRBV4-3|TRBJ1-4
CASSHWGDSLNEKLFF
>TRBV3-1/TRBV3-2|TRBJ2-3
CASSQDVLAAYGTDTQYF
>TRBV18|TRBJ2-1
CASSPASGLNNEQFF
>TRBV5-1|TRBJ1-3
CASSFALGRGTGNTIYF
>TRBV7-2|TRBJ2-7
CASSLFTGPNEQYF
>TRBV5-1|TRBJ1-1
CASSPPRVPNTEAFF
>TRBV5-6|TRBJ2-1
CASSPDRAHYNEQFF
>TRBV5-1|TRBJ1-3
CASTPAGESGNTIYF
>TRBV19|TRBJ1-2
CASTTRDRDGYTF
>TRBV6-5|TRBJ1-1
CASSYSGLKEIEAFF
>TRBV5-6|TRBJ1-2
CASSLLGHNYGYTF
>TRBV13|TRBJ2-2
CASSSPGSRTGELFF
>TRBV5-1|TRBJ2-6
CASSPQVTSGANVLTF
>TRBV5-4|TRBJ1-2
CASSLTDLYGYTF
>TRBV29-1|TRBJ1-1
CSVERRMNTEAFF
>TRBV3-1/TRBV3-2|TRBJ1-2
CASSQGAGGSVGYTF
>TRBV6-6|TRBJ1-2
CASIRDSINYGYTF
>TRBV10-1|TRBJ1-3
CASSESGTTSSGNTIYF
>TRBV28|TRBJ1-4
CASSLLGSGGGLEKLFF
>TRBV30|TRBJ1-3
CAWRTSGNTIYF
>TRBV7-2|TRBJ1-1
CASSSGGKNTEAFF
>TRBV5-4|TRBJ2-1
CASSPMPGGRSSYNEQFF
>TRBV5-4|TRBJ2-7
CASRLAGVPMAHEQYF
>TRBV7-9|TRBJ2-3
CASSLSGQVTDTQYF
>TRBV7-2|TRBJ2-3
CASSKLAGGTDTQYF
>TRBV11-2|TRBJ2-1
CASSPPGLAWNEQFF
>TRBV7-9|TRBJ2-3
CASSLVTGGKDTQYF
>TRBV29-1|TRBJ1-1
CSARREATEAFF
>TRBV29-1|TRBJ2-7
CSVEGQGASYEQYF
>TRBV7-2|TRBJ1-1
CATSIGGLAFF
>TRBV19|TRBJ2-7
CASSINTGVGEQYF
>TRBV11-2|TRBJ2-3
CASSLVGPGGTDTQYF
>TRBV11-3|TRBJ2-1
CASSPGAGVLSYNEQFF
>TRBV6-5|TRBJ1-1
CASSYSGTPNTEAFF
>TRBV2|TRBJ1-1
CASSEVPGEGKAFF
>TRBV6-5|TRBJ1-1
CASDRRRGNTEAFF
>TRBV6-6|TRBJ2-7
CASSYDRSYEQYF
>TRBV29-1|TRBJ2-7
CSVFLTGEQYF
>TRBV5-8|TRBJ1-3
CASSLRGGNTIYF
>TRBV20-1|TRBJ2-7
CSASSGHEQYF
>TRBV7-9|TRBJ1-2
CASSRDQGADGYTF
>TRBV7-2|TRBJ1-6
CASSLVEGLGSPLHF
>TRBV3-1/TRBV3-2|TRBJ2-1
CASSHDRLIQYEQFF
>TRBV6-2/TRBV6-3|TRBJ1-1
CASSATDRPTEAFF
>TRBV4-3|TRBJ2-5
CASSQDPPPRRSAQYF
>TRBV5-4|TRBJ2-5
CASSPPGRQQETQYF